Listed here are 22 T cell receptor beta chains from one sample, sequenced in a study of shared T cell receptors in the human thymus. Profiling relied on immunoSEQ multiplex PCR, and the TCRdb table lists in-frame clones only, not all of them. The data hold just under 550,000 clones, with more than 75% observed a single time. This same sample was also part of a study on human thymus T cells.

The sample comprised thymocytes. The source of these receptors is a boy under two years old with a congenital heart defect.

CDR3 nucleotides: TGTGCCAGCAGCCCCCCTAGCGGGAGAGGCACAGATACGCAGTATTTT. Its translation is CASSPPSGRGTDTQYF. The chain has TRBV28 and TRBJ2-3; 10 bases are shared with TRBD2. Germline trimming cut 6 bases from V and 1 base from J; bases unmatched to any gene: 7. The CDR3 extends over 16 amino acids. The germline CDR1 and CDR2 sequences are MDHEN and SYDVKM. The full variable domain, completed using reference TRBV28 and TRBJ2-3, is DVKVTQSSRYLVKRTGEKVFLECVQDMDHENMFWYRQDPGLGLRLIYFSYDVKMKEKGDIPEGYSVSREKKERFSLILESASTNQTSMYLCASSPPSGRGTDTQYFGPGTRLTVL.

This sequence joins TRBV29-1 and TRBJ2-3; 8 bases fit TRBD1. Trimming cost V 6 bases and J 12 bases; bases outside gene matches: 11. Germline CDR1 and CDR2: SQVTM and ANQGSEA. The CDR3 has 12 residues. This chain's CDR3 is CSVGQGPLAQYF. CDR3 nucleotide sequence: TGCAGCGTCGGACAGGGTCCCCTAGCCCAGTATTTT.

The chain uses TRBV7-3 and TRBJ2-1, with TRBD2 matching 9 bases. The CDR3 spans 15 residues. Germline CDR1 and CDR2: SGHTA and FQGTGA. Trimming cost V 1 base and J 2 bases; bases outside gene matches: 0. CDR3 region: CASSLSGRAYNEQFF. As DNA, the CDR3 is TGTGCCAGCAGCTTAAGCGGGAGGGCCTACAATGAGCAGTTCTTC.

This clone was detected a few times. The chain carries TRBV19 and TRBJ2-3, with D tentatively TRBD1 (6 bases). Looked up from germline, CDR1 is LNHDA and CDR2 is SQIVND (reference sequence). The CDR3 is made up of 16 amino acids. V lost 6 bases and J lost 0, with 16 bases in between. CDR3 protein: CASRHPDSDSTDTQYF. The CDR3 DNA follows: TGTGCCAGTAGGCACCCGGACAGCGACAGCACAGATACGCAGTATTTT.

The chain is built from TRBV4-1 and TRBJ2-3, with 7 bases matching TRBD2. This CDR3 is built from 19 residues. J gave up 4 bases and V 4 bases, and 20 bases lay outside the gene matches. CDR1 is MGHRA and CDR2 is YSYEKL in the germline V gene. CDR3: CASSPPRGTREGPADTQYF. The CDR3 nucleotides are TGCGCCAGCAGCCCTCCGAGGGGAACTAGGGAGGGGCCCGCAGATACGCAGTATTTT.

The J gene is TRBJ2-6, the V gene TRBV21-1; the tabulated D call, TRBD1, remains unverified against the DNA. TRBV21-1 is described as a pseudogene. The CDR3 is made up of 17 amino acids. The CDR3 DNA is TGTGCCAGCAGCAAACCACAGGAACCCTCTGGGGCCAACGTCCTGACTTTC. Translation: CASSKPQEPSGANVLTF.

The CDR3 nucleotides read TGTGCCAGCGAGGAGGGGGGCTACACCTTC. Translation: CASEEGGYTF. The rearrangement uses TRBV9 and TRBJ1-2, with a tentative D call TRBD1 (5 bases). The germline gives CDR1 SGDLS, CDR2 YYNGEE. V was trimmed by 7 bases and J by 8 bases, leaving 9 bases between them. The length of the CDR3 is 10 residues.

The chain links TRBV6-5 to TRBJ2-5; a possible D gene is TRBD1 (6 bases). Per germline, CDR1 MNHEY and CDR2 SVGAGI. V was clipped by 8 bases and J by 5 bases, with 12 bases between them. CDR3 size: 12 residues. In nucleotides, the CDR3 is TGTGCCAGCCGGACAGAGGGGGAGACCCAGTACTTC. Its protein product is CASRTEGETQYF.

The rearrangement links TRBV11-2 to TRBJ1-2, with a tentative D call TRBD1 (6 bases). The CDR3 is made up of 13 amino acids. In germline, CDR1 is SGHAT, CDR2 FQNNGV. V dropped 1 base and J dropped 8 bases, with 11 bases sitting between them. The chain's CDR3 is CASSLAGGRGYTF. CDR3 sequence (DNA): TGTGCCAGCAGCTTAGCGGGGGGGCGCGGCTACACCTTC.

This chain connects TRBV19 to TRBJ2-7; 8 bases fit TRBD2. The CDR3 sequence is 18 residues long. The junction had 19 bases not matched to a gene; V was cut back by 5 bases and J by 4 bases. Germline V gene lookup returns CDR1 LNHDA and CDR2 SQIVND (reference sequence). CDR3 protein: CASSSSTPGLGMSYEQYF. The CDR3 region has the DNA TGTGCCAGTAGTTCCTCCACCCCGGGACTAGGAATGTCTTACGAGCAGTACTTC.

V is TRBV14 and J is TRBJ1-1; TRBD1 agrees at 7 bases. Germline lookup yields CDR1 SGHDN and CDR2 FVKESK. Trimming removed 0 bases from V and 1 base from J; junction bases left unmatched: 17. The CDR3 is made up of 20 amino acids. CDR3 in amino acids: CASSQDSAGGGQEGNTEAFF. The CDR3 nucleotides are TGTGCCAGCAGCCAAGATAGCGCAGGGGGTGGACAGGAGGGGAACACTGAAGCTTTCTTT.

The chain employs TRBV28 and TRBJ1-3; a weak D match, TRBD1 (5 bases). CDR1 is MDHEN and CDR2 is SYDVKM in the germline V gene. The CDR3 totals 15 residues. V was pared by 7 bases and J by 0 bases, with 13 bases between. The CDR3 region is CASTFRVNSGNTIYF. The CDR3, as DNA: TGTGCCAGCACTTTCAGGGTTAACTCTGGAAACACCATATATTTT.

This rearrangement joins TRBV7-2 to TRBJ2-7, with D perhaps matching TRBD2 (5 bases). Trimming removed 0 bases at V and 1 base at J, with 10 bases between. CDR3 size: 15 residues. Germline CDR1 and CDR2: SGHTA and FQGNSA. The CDR3 coding sequence is TGTGCCAGCAGCTTAGCCACTTGGGAGTCCTACGAGCAGTACTTC. Amino acids: CASSLATWESYEQYF.

The chain couples TRBV10-3 to TRBJ2-7; 7 bases are shared with TRBD2. V gave up 6 bases and J gave up 0 bases; unmatched junction bases: 2. The CDR3 runs 13 residues. Germline CDR1 ENHRY, CDR2 SYGVKD. The CDR3: CAISGEGSYEQYF. CDR3 nucleotides: TGTGCCATCAGCGGGGAGGGCTCCTACGAGCAGTACTTC.

The V call is TRBV6-5, the J call TRBJ1-4, with D perhaps TRBD1 (5 bases). This CDR3 has 14 residues. V shed 6 bases and J shed 7 bases, with 15 bases lying between them. Germline V CDR1 and CDR2: MNHEY, SVGAGI. Written as DNA, the CDR3 is TGTGCCAGCAGCGCGACGCCGGGGGGTGAAAAACTGTTTTTT. As protein: CASSATPGGEKLFF.

V and J are TRBV11-2 and TRBJ1-2, with a possible D match to TRBD1 (5 bases). This CDR3 spans 16 amino acids. Looked up from germline, CDR1 is SGHAT and CDR2 is FQNNGV. The germline V and J ends were trimmed by 1 base and 4 bases, with 16 bases remaining between them. The chain's CDR3 is CASSLVRVQGSYGYTF. The CDR3, as DNA: TGTGCCAGCAGCTTAGTACGTGTGCAGGGTAGCTATGGCTACACCTTC.

V is TRBV6-5 and J is TRBJ2-7; TRBD2 matches at 12 bases. V trimming: 7 bases; J trimming: 5 bases; junction bases outside the gene matches: 9. This CDR3 is built from 15 residues. Germline V lookup: CDR1 MNHEY, CDR2 SVGAGI. DNA for the CDR3: TGTGCCAGCATTGACCTGACTAGCGGGAGAAACGAGCAGTACTTC. It encodes CASIDLTSGRNEQYF.

The chain uses TRBV7-2 and TRBJ1-4, with D possibly TRBD1 on 6 matching bases. The V gene lost 5 bases and the J gene lost 7 bases, with 11 bases spanning the gap. The CDR3 loop spans 13 amino acids. CDR1 is SGHTA and CDR2 is FQGNSA in the germline V gene. DNA for the CDR3: TGTGCCAGCAGCGAACAGGGCTTTGAAAAACTGTTTTTT. Its translation: CASSEQGFEKLFF.

The chain is built from TRBV27 and TRBJ2-5; 7 bases agree with TRBD1. The CDR3 consists of 13 residues. CDR1 and CDR2 (germline): MNHEY, SMNVEV (reference sequence). With 5 bases clipped from V and 3 bases from J, the junction kept 3 bases outside the gene matches. Here the CDR3 DNA reads TGTGCCAGCAGTCTCGACAGGGAAGAGACCCAGTACTTC. This translates into CASSLDREETQYF.

This chain joins TRBV28 and TRBJ1-5, with D perhaps TRBD1 (6 bases). With 8 bases removed from V and 3 bases from J, the gap between germline ends came to 14 bases. This CDR3 has 14 residues. Looked up from germline, CDR1 is MDHEN and CDR2 is SYDVKM. CDR3 in DNA: TGTGCCAGCCGACAAGGACAGACCAATCAGCCCCAGCATTTT. Its protein is CASRQGQTNQPQHF.

This rearrangement joins TRBV19 to TRBJ1-4; D gene ambiguous. The germline V and J ends were trimmed by 0 bases and 5 bases, with 22 bases remaining between them. Germline CDR1 is LNHDA and CDR2 is SQIVND (reference sequence). This CDR3 comprises 19 residues. The DNA for the CDR3 is TGTGCCAGTAGTATAGAATACCACTCCGGACTCGGGAGGAATGAAAAACTGTTTTTT. It codes for CASSIEYHSGLGRNEKLFF.

This clone has more than one count but fewer than ten. The V gene is TRBV15, the J gene TRBJ2-1, with TRBD2 matching over 12 bases. Germline V gene lookup returns CDR1 LNHNV and CDR2 YYDKDF (reference sequence). CDR3 length: 17 residues. J gave up 8 bases and V 0 bases, and 8 bases lay outside the gene matches. The CDR3 reads CATSRDSRLAGVDEQFF. CDR3 nucleotides: TGTGCCACCAGCAGAGATAGTCGACTAGCGGGAGTAGATGAGCAGTTCTTC.